This passage covers 18 T cell receptor beta chains from one sample sequenced in a study of blood T cell repertoires in COVID-19. Measured with immunoSEQ multiplex PCR; TCRdb has only the in-frame clones, and not every one. This sample has some 260,000 clones, with 75% to 90% found just once. The material sequenced was peripheral blood. Receptor source: a woman between 65 and 79 years old with COVID-19, enrolled during active disease.

The rearrangement links TRBV5-1 to TRBJ2-1; tentatively, D is TRBD2 (6 bases). Germline assignment: CDR1 SGHRS and CDR2 YFSETQ. The CDR3 runs to 12 residues. V was clipped by 2 bases and J by 10 bases, with 10 bases between them. Here the CDR3 DNA reads TGCGCCAGCAGCTTTAGCGGCGGCGAGCAGTTCTTC. As protein: CASSFSGGEQFF.

V gene TRBV18 combines with J gene TRBJ2-5; TRBD2 matches at 9 bases. Germline CDR1 reads KGHSH; CDR2 reads LQKENI. The CDR3 sequence is 14 residues long. V lost 6 bases to trimming and J lost 2 bases; unmatched junction nucleotides: 4. CDR3 sequence: CASSLAGRQETQYF. CDR3 nucleotides: TGTGCCAGCTCTCTAGCGGGGAGACAAGAGACCCAGTACTTC.

The chain uses TRBV27 and TRBJ1-1, with D maybe TRBD1 (5 bases). With 5 bases removed from V and 5 bases from J, the gap between germline ends came to 9 bases. CDR1 is MNHEY and CDR2 is SMNVEV in the germline V gene (reference sequence). This CDR3 has 12 amino acids. In DNA form, the CDR3 reads TGTGCCAGCAGTCACCAGGGTACTGAAGCTTTCTTT. This translates into CASSHQGTEAFF.

The J gene is TRBJ2-5, the V gene TRBV5-1; 8 bases align to TRBD2. Germline V lookup: CDR1 SGHRS, CDR2 YFSETQ. V lost 0 bases to trimming and J lost 4 bases; unmatched junction nucleotides: 2. This CDR3 has 14 residues. CDR3 in DNA: TGCGCCAGCAGCTTGGACGGGAGGGGAGAGACCCAGTACTTC. This gives the protein CASSLDGRGETQYF. Together with reference TRBV5-1 and TRBJ2-5, the CDR3 gives the full variable domain: KAGVTQTPRYLIKTRGQQVTLSCSPISGHRSVSWYQQTPGQGLQFLFEYFSETQRNKGNFPGRFSGRQFSNSRSEMNVSTLELGDSALYLCASSLDGRGETQYFGPGTRLLVL.

This chain connects TRBV7-2 to TRBJ2-2, with a weak D call TRBD2 (6 bases). The CDR3 consists of 15 residues. Germline CDR1 reads SGHTA; CDR2 reads FQGNSA. V gave up 4 bases and J gave up 4 bases, with 13 bases separating them. The CDR3 DNA reads as TGTGCCAGCAGCTCAGGAGGGCCCGGCACCGGGGAGCTGTTTTTT. It encodes CASSSGGPGTGELFF. Using reference TRBV7-2 and TRBJ2-2 for the parts outside the CDR3, the full variable domain is GAGVSQSPSNKVTEKGKDVELRCDPISGHTALYWYRQSLGQGLEFLIYFQGNSAPDKSGLPSDRFSAERTGGSVSTLTIQRTQQEDSAVYLCASSSGGPGTGELFFGEGSRLTVL.

The chain combines TRBV7-8 with TRBJ1-4; 9 nucleotides align to TRBD1. J gave up 10 bases and V 4 bases, and 4 bases lay outside the gene matches. CDR3 length equals 13 residues. CDR1 and CDR2 from the germline V gene are SGHVS and FQNEAQ. In DNA, the CDR3 is TGTGCCAGCAGCTCAAGGACAGGGGCAAAACTGTTTTTT. Translating gives CASSSRTGAKLFF.

The chain carries TRBV29-1 and TRBJ1-2, with 9 nucleotides matching TRBD1. CDR1 SQVTM and CDR2 ANQGSEA come from the germline V gene. V was clipped by 7 bases and J by 2 bases; unmatched bases: 11. The CDR3 totals 15 residues. In DNA form, the CDR3 reads TGCAGCGCGGATCGTGTCGGGACAGGGAACTATGGCTACACCTTC. Amino acids: CSADRVGTGNYGYTF. Using reference TRBV29-1 and TRBJ1-2 for the parts outside the CDR3, the full variable domain is SAVISQKPSRDICQRGTSLTIQCQVDSQVTMMFWYRQQPGQSLTLIATANQGSEATYESGFVIDKFPISRPNLTFSTLTVSNMSPEDSSIYLCSADRVGTGNYGYTFGSGTRLTVV.

This clone showed up just once. The chain carries TRBV5-1 and TRBJ2-1, with TRBD2 matching over 10 bases. J lost 10 bases, V lost 6 bases, and 13 bases had no gene match. Germline assignment: CDR1 SGHRS and CDR2 YFSETQ. CDR3 size: 15 residues. The CDR3 spells CASTPLAGGPGEQFF. CDR3 DNA sequence: TGCGCCAGCACACCTTTAGCGGGAGGTCCCGGGGAGCAGTTCTTC. Full variable domain (rest looked up from reference TRBV5-1 and TRBJ2-1): KAGVTQTPRYLIKTRGQQVTLSCSPISGHRSVSWYQQTPGQGLQFLFEYFSETQRNKGNFPGRFSGRQFSNSRSEMNVSTLELGDSALYLCASTPLAGGPGEQFFGPGTRLTVL.

V gene TRBV19 combines with J gene TRBJ1-2, with D perhaps TRBD1 (5 bases). Germline loops: CDR1 LNHDA, CDR2 SQIVND (reference sequence). With 6 bases removed from V and 5 bases from J, the gap between germline ends came to 16 bases. The CDR3 is 14 amino acids. The chain's CDR3 is CASSPGGPTYGYTF. DNA for the CDR3: TGTGCCAGTAGCCCGGGGGGACCGACTTATGGCTACACCTTC. The variable domain in full, with the rest retrieved from reference TRBV19 and TRBJ1-2, is DGGITQSPKYLFRKEGQNVTLSCEQNLNHDAMYWYRQDPGQGLRLIYYSQIVNDFQKGDIAEGYSVSREKKESFPLTVTSAQKNPTAFYLCASSPGGPTYGYTFGSGTRLTVV.

J is TRBJ2-2 and V is TRBV7-9; D is possibly TRBD2 (6 bases). The germline gives CDR1 SEHNR, CDR2 FQNEAQ (reference sequence). The germline V and J ends were trimmed by 6 bases and 7 bases, with 12 bases remaining between them. This CDR3 is built from 13 residues. The CDR3 nucleotides are TGTGCCAGCAGATTGCTCGGGGGCGGGGAGCTGTTTTTT. Amino acid sequence: CASRLLGGGELFF.

The CDR3: CASSADRGRYEQYF. The CDR3 bases are TGTGCCAGCAGCGCTGACAGGGGGCGGTACGAGCAGTACTTC. The genes are TRBV28 and TRBJ2-7, with 10 positions matching TRBD1. Germline loops: CDR1 MDHEN, CDR2 SYDVKM. J lost 4 bases, V lost 6 bases, and 6 bases had no gene match. This CDR3 has 14 residues.

The V call is TRBV28, the J call TRBJ1-6; 8 nucleotides line up with TRBD1. The germline gives CDR1 MDHEN, CDR2 SYDVKM. The CDR3 consists of 16 residues. Unmatched junction bases numbered 7, after V lost 4 bases and J lost 5 bases. DNA of the CDR3: TGTGCCAGCAGTTGGACAGGGCTCGGTGATAATTCACCCCTCCACTTT. Its protein product is CASSWTGLGDNSPLHF.

The chain employs TRBV9 and TRBJ2-7; no reliable D call. V gave up 2 bases and J gave up 1 base, with 10 bases separating them. There are 14 residues in the CDR3. Germline CDR1 is SGDLS and CDR2 is YYNGEE. The CDR3 nucleotides read TGTGCCAGCAGCGTTACGACAACATCCTACGAGCAGTACTTC. Translating gives CASSVTTTSYEQYF.

V usage is TRBV14 and J usage is TRBJ2-2; D may be TRBD1 (6 bases). Germline-derived CDR1 and CDR2 are SGHDN and FVKESK. CDR3 length: 14 amino acids. V gave up 2 bases and J gave up 11 bases, with 15 bases separating them. The DNA of the CDR3 is TGTGCCAGCAGCCAAAAAACAGGGATTGCTGAGCTGTTTTTT. As protein: CASSQKTGIAELFF.

This chain connects TRBV12-3 or TRBV12-4 to TRBJ1-2; 9 nucleotides line up with TRBD1. The CDR3 loop spans 13 amino acids. Losses at the gene ends were 6 bases for V and 7 bases for J; bases not matched to a gene: 6. This chain's CDR3 is CASRTGTGSGYTF. The CDR3, as DNA: TGTGCCAGCAGGACCGGGACAGGGTCTGGCTACACCTTC.

The chain combines TRBV28 with TRBJ1-5, with unresolved D. The CDR3 spans 16 residues. V was clipped by 3 bases and J by 3 bases, with 15 bases between them. CDR1 and CDR2 from the germline V gene are MDHEN and SYDVKM. The CDR3 DNA reads TGTGCCAGCAGTTTGGTGGCATACGATCACAATCAGCCCCAGCATTTT. Translated: CASSLVAYDHNQPQHF.

This sequence joins TRBV6-2 or TRBV6-3 and TRBJ1-1; 9 bases fit TRBD1. CDR3 length: 14 residues. With 5 bases clipped from V and 5 bases from J, the junction kept 6 bases outside the gene matches. The germline gives CDR1 MNHEY, CDR2 SVGEGT. DNA of the CDR3: TGTGCCAGCAGTCGACAGGGGGTGAGAACTGAAGCTTTCTTT. This codes for CASSRQGVRTEAFF.

V is TRBV7-3 and J is TRBJ2-1; 9 nucleotides align to TRBD1. This CDR3 has 16 amino acids. V lost 2 bases, J lost 4 bases, and 6 bases stayed unmatched. The germline gives CDR1 SGHTA, CDR2 FQGTGA. CDR3 amino acids: CASSLGRDRVYNEQFF. CDR3 sequence (DNA): TGTGCCAGCAGCTTAGGCCGGGACAGGGTTTACAATGAGCAGTTCTTC. Full variable domain (rest looked up from reference TRBV7-3 and TRBJ2-1): GAGVSQTPSNKVTEKGKYVELRCDPISGHTALYWYRQSLGQGPEFLIYFQGTGAADDSGLPNDRFFAVRPEGSVSTLKIQRTERGDSAVYLCASSLGRDRVYNEQFFGPGTRLTVL.